The 6 T cell receptor beta chains below were found in one sample sequenced in a study of T-cell memory formation after mild COVID-19. TCRdb reanalysed the 5' RACE reads using MiXCR and keeps one entry per CDR3 protein. The top ten clones hold 8.5% to 9% of a sample with about 430,000 distinct CDR3 sequences, 20% to 25% of them seen once. The specimen was PBMCs or a T cell subset sorted from them (not recorded which). The receptor set was obtained from an adult woman who had mild COVID-19 (a few samples of this study predate the infection). Cell type and time point are not known.

This clonotype was detected a few times. This chain links TRBV10-3 with TRBJ1-1, with a weak D call TRBD1 (6 bases). V gave up 0 bases and J gave up 6 bases, with 20 bases separating them. Germline V CDR1 and CDR2: ENHRY, SYGVKD. This CDR3 is 17 amino acids long. In nucleotides, the CDR3 is TGTGCCATCAGTGAGTCGGGGGCCCTGTTAGGCGGGGCTGAAGCTTTCTTT. Translated: CAISESGALLGGAEAFF.

The CDR3 DNA reads as TGTGCCATCAGTCGCGGACTAGCGGGTCTCACAGATACGCAGTATTTT. This translates into CAISRGLAGLTDTQYF. This chain connects TRBV10-3 to TRBJ2-3, with 11 bases lining up with TRBD2. Germline lookup yields CDR1 ENHRY and CDR2 SYGVKD. J was trimmed by 2 bases and V by 5 bases; bases with no gene match: 6. CDR3 size: 16 residues.

The gene calls are TRBV14 and TRBJ1-1; TRBD1 aligns across 8 bases. This CDR3 region has 18 residues. V lost 3 bases and J lost 0; bases outside the gene matches: 12. CDR1 is SGHDN, CDR2 FVKESK, per germline. In DNA, the CDR3 is TGTGCCAGCAGCCAGCGACAGGGGATCCCTCTAATGAACACTGAAGCTTTCTTT. Protein: CASSQRQGIPLMNTEAFF.

This clonotype has ten or more counts. The J gene is TRBJ1-2, the V gene TRBV12-3 or TRBV12-4, with D perhaps TRBD1 (5 bases). CDR3 length equals 13 residues. Trimming took off 2 bases at V and 4 bases at J, with 8 bases between the two ends. The CDR3 loop reads CASSLQGSYGYTF. DNA of the CDR3: TGTGCCAGCAGTTTACAGGGATCCTATGGCTACACCTTC.

This clonotype has at least ten counts. The J gene is TRBJ2-2, the V gene TRBV15; 9 positions agree with TRBD2. Germline V gives CDR1 LNHNV, CDR2 YYDKDF (reference sequence). This CDR3 comprises 17 residues. After removal of 3 bases from V and 7 bases from J, the junction contained 12 bases not matched to a gene. CDR3 nucleotides: TGTGCCACCAGCAGTAGCGGGGGCGTTTTTTTTAGCGGGGAGCTGTTTTTT. Its protein is CATSSSGGVFFSGELFF.

The J gene is TRBJ2-7, the V gene TRBV6-1; D possibly corresponds to TRBD2 (6 bases). Germline V gene lookup returns CDR1 MNHNS and CDR2 SASEGT. V gave up 2 bases and J gave up 3 bases, with 8 bases separating them. This CDR3 comprises 13 residues. The CDR3: CASSEFGGYEQYF. The CDR3 DNA follows: TGTGCCAGCAGTGAATTCGGGGGCTACGAGCAGTACTTC.